This T cell receptor beta chain was identified in a study of blood T cell repertoires in COVID-19. Turning to the study itself: Samples came from the United States, Italy and Spain, spanning acute and convalescent COVID-19. In each case, the material was cDNA or gDNA derived from T cells, B-cell-depleted T cells, or PBMCs.

Authors' data handling: How many nucleated cells were present was estimated from reference gene primer amplification. Assay used: immunoSEQ multiplex PCR; TCRdb lists only in-frame clones, some missing. That table gives V, J and clone size, and the DNA gave D and trimming. Among roughly 190,000 clones listed, approximately 81% were seen once. The CDR3 contains 13 residues. Per the germline V gene, CDR1 is LGHNA and CDR2 is YNFKEQ. V lost 0 bases, J lost 3 bases, and 4 bases lay in between. Material: peripheral blood. V and J are TRBV4-2 and TRBJ2-3, with D hard to call. The source of this sequence is a human donor in a cohort sampled during active COVID-19. CDR3 nucleotides: TGTGCCAGCAGCCAAGATCCGACAGATACGCAGTATTTT. Its translation: CASSQDPTDTQYF.